This T cell receptor (beta chain) is from a study of human thymus T cells. Study findings and constraints: Thymic as well as blood repertoires seemed to favor certain V and J genes unevenly. In unrelated individuals, thymic repertoires overlapped highly, according to related research.

Generated by immunoSEQ multiplex PCR, the TCRdb table keeps only in-frame clones and is missing some. The sample contains about 130,000 clones, around 94% of which appear only once. V was clipped by 3 bases and J by 7 bases, with 21 bases between them. This CDR3 is built from 16 residues. Germline values: CDR1 SGHRS, CDR2 YFSETQ. For this clone: Its antigen is still unknown.

From resections taken during corrective heart surgery, the thymus tissue was obtained. The gene calls are TRBV5-1 and TRBJ2-3, with D unclear. This clonotype was sampled from a boy under three years old with a congenital heart defect but otherwise immunologically healthy. The source material was thymus tissue. This chain's CDR3 is CASSSGWRLPRNTQYF. The CDR3 bases are TGCGCCAGCAGCTCTGGCTGGCGGCTTCCCCGGAATACGCAGTATTTT.